These 23 T cell receptor beta chains came from one sample sequenced in a study of T cells in tuberculosis. After thawing and overnight rest, PBMC were stained with GMM-loaded CD1B tetramer, viability dye and anti-CD3 for sorting. The CD1B tetramers carried C32 glucose monomycolate purified from Rhodococcus equi. Profiling relied on immunoSEQ multiplex PCR, and the TCRdb table lists in-frame clones only, not all of them. The sample consists of 85,000 to 90,000 clones, just over 90% of them appearing once. Sequencing was done on a sample of CD1b-GMM tetramer-negative cells sorted from PBMCs. The receptors come from an adult woman with latent tuberculosis.

A few counts support this clone. The CDR3 reads CASRPPGQGNQPQHF. For the CDR3, the DNA is TGTGCCAGCAGACCACCGGGACAAGGTAATCAGCCCCAGCATTTT. The V gene is TRBV6-6, the J gene TRBJ1-5; a possible D gene is TRBD1 (6 bases). The CDR3 spans 15 residues. In germline, CDR1 is MNHNY, CDR2 SVGAGI (reference sequence). V was shortened by 6 bases and J by 4 bases, with 16 bases between the two germline ends.

The V call is TRBV2, the J call TRBJ2-5, with a possible D match to TRBD2 (5 bases). Trimming removed 4 bases from V and 0 bases from J, with 9 bases in between. Germline CDR1 reads SNHLY; CDR2 reads FYNNEI. The CDR3 spans 14 residues. CDR3 amino acids: CASSVSDHQETQYF. DNA for the CDR3: TGTGCCAGCAGTGTTAGCGACCACCAAGAGACCCAGTACTTC.

V is TRBV13 and J is TRBJ2-4; 7 bases fit TRBD2. Germline CDR1 reads PRHDT; CDR2 reads FYEKMQ (reference sequence). The junction had 13 bases not matched to a gene; V was cut back by 5 bases and J by 3 bases. The length of the CDR3 is 17 residues. The CDR3 region is CASSPAGTEMVKNIQYF. Written as DNA, the CDR3 is TGTGCCAGCAGCCCAGCGGGGACCGAGATGGTCAAAAACATTCAGTACTTC.

The chain carries TRBV29-1 and TRBJ1-2; tentatively, D is TRBD1 (6 bases). The V and J ends lost 3 bases and 2 bases respectively, with 16 bases between them. CDR1 is SQVTM, CDR2 ANQGSEA, per germline. The CDR3 is made up of 15 amino acids. CDR3 residues: CSVDLGRGANYGYTF. In nucleotides, the CDR3 is TGCAGCGTTGATTTGGGCAGGGGCGCCAACTATGGCTACACCTTC.

This chain uses TRBV5-1 with TRBJ2-7; weak D call: TRBD2 (5 bases). CDR3 length equals 13 residues. Trimming cost V 2 bases and J 0 bases, with 6 bases left between them. CDR1 and CDR2 from the germline V gene are SGHRS and YFSETQ. This CDR3 reads CASSFTSSYEQYF. The CDR3 DNA reads as TGCGCCAGCAGCTTTACTAGCTCCTACGAGCAGTACTTC.

The chain couples TRBV21-1 to TRBJ1-5; the table assigns TRBD1, which was not confirmed against the DNA. TRBV21-1 is designated a pseudogene. This CDR3 contains 14 residues. CDR3 sequence (DNA): TGTGCCAGCAAGGACAGGGTGGGCGGCCAGCCCCAGCATTTT. Protein: CASKDRVGGQPQHF.

The chain couples TRBV18 to TRBJ2-4, with D maybe TRBD1 (5 bases). CDR1 and CDR2 from the germline V gene are KGHSH and LQKENI. V shed 2 bases and J shed 8 bases, with 16 bases lying between them. The CDR3 loop spans 15 amino acids. DNA of the CDR3: TGTGCCAGCTCACCAAGTAGGTGGGGCCGGGACATTCAGTACTTC. This gives the protein CASSPSRWGRDIQYF.

The chain has TRBV5-1 and TRBJ1-1, with D perhaps TRBD1 (6 bases). The CDR3 covers 13 residues. Trimming shortened V by 1 base and J by 8 bases, and 12 bases separated the two germline ends. The germline gives CDR1 SGHRS, CDR2 YFSETQ. CDR3 residues: CASSLSTGLEAFF. CDR3 nucleotides: TGCGCCAGCAGCTTGTCCACAGGGCTAGAAGCTTTCTTT.

This sequence joins TRBV15 and TRBJ2-7, with D tentatively TRBD2 (6 bases). This CDR3 is 16 amino acids long. Germline V gene data show CDR1 as LNHNV and CDR2 as YYDKDF (reference sequence). The V gene lost 0 bases and the J gene lost 2 bases, with 14 bases spanning the gap. The CDR3 reads CATSRDRTGAPYEQYV. Written as DNA, the CDR3 is TGTGCCACCAGCAGAGATCGGACGGGAGCCCCCTACGAGCAGTACGTC.

The V and J genes are TRBV6-6 and TRBJ2-2; 9 bases line up with TRBD1. Germline V gives CDR1 MNHNY, CDR2 SVGAGI (reference sequence). The CDR3 is 14 residues long. V was pared by 5 bases and J by 7 bases, with 5 bases of the junction left unmatched. The CDR3 sequence: CASSGQGLGGELFF. In nucleotides, the CDR3 is TGTGCCAGCAGTGGACAGGGGTTGGGCGGGGAGCTGTTTTTT.

This chain uses TRBV27 with TRBJ2-5; 8 bases map to TRBD2. Germline V CDR1 and CDR2: MNHEY, SMNVEV (reference sequence). The CDR3 is made up of 15 amino acids. The V gene end was trimmed by 8 bases and the J gene end by 4 bases; junction bases not matched to a gene: 12. CDR3 loop: CASRLDRGGRETQYF. The CDR3 DNA follows: TGTGCCAGCCGCCTGGATCGGGGGGGACGAGAGACCCAGTACTTC.

The rearrangement uses TRBV5-8 and TRBJ1-5, with 12 positions matching TRBD1. The CDR3 extends over 15 amino acids. Looked up from germline, CDR1 is SGHTS and CDR2 is YDEGEE. V shed 3 bases and J 5 bases; nucleotides not matched to a gene: 3. The CDR3 spells CASSWGTGGYQPQHF. CDR3 bases: TGTGCCAGCAGCTGGGGGACAGGGGGCTATCAGCCCCAGCATTTT.

The rearrangement uses TRBV2 and TRBJ2-3; D remains unclear. Per germline, CDR1 SNHLY and CDR2 FYNNEI. The germline V and J ends were trimmed by 4 bases and 1 base, with 12 bases remaining between them. The CDR3 sequence is 15 residues long. CDR3 nucleotide sequence: TGTGCCAGCAGTGTTGGTGTCGGTGGCACAGATACGCAGTATTTT. It codes for CASSVGVGGTDTQYF.

The rearrangement joins TRBV11-2 to TRBJ1-2; 9 bases align to TRBD1. Germline CDR1 SGHAT, CDR2 FQNNGV. V dropped 5 bases and J dropped 8; count of bases not matched to a gene: 12. There are 15 residues in the CDR3. The CDR3 DNA follows: TGTGCCAGCAGCCCCACTACAGGGGGCGGAGGAGGCTACACCTTC. This gives the protein CASSPTTGGGGGYTF. The whole variable domain, filled in from reference TRBV11-2 and TRBJ1-2, reads EAGVAQSPRYKIIEKRQSVAFWCNPISGHATLYWYQQILGQGPKLLIQFQNNGVVDDSQLPKDRFSAERLKGVDSTLKIQPAKLEDSAVYLCASSPTTGGGGGYTFGSGTRLTVV.

The genes are TRBV7-2 and TRBJ1-2; a possible D gene is TRBD1 (5 bases). Germline assignment: CDR1 SGHTA and CDR2 FQGNSA. V shed 1 base and J shed 7 bases, with 19 bases lying between them. There are 16 residues in the CDR3. In DNA form, the CDR3 reads TGTGCCAGCAGCTTAGAAGGCCAGGGCCTCTCTTTTGGCTACACCTTC. This codes for CASSLEGQGLSFGYTF.

The chain employs TRBV28 and TRBJ2-5; D perhaps matches TRBD2 (5 bases). Germline V lookup: CDR1 MDHEN, CDR2 SYDVKM. Trimming removed 5 bases from V and 1 base from J, with 14 bases in between. The CDR3 covers 15 residues. The chain's CDR3 is CASSKESGIQETQYF. CDR3 bases: TGTGCCAGCAGTAAAGAGTCGGGGATCCAAGAGACCCAGTACTTC.

The CDR3 DNA sequence: TGTGCCAGCAGCTTCCAAGGGGAGGCCCAGCCCCAGCATTTT. This gives the protein CASSFQGEAQPQHF. This chain uses TRBV7-2 with TRBJ1-5; maybe TRBD1 (5 bases). Trimming pared 3 bases from V and 7 bases from J, leaving 13 bases between. CDR1 and CDR2 (germline): SGHTA, FQGNSA. The CDR3 consists of 14 residues.

J is TRBJ2-7 and V is TRBV25-1, with 11 bases fitting TRBD2. The germline V gene has CDR1 MGHDK and CDR2 SYGVNS. The trim removed 8 bases at V and 6 bases at J, leaving 6 bases unmatched. The CDR3 is 13 residues long. This CDR3 reads CASGSGGASEQYV. The CDR3, as DNA: TGTGCCAGCGGTAGCGGGGGGGCCTCCGAGCAGTACGTC.

The CDR3 region has the DNA TGTGCCAGCAGTACAGGGAGAAGGTTTCAGCCCCAGCATTTT. Amino acids: CASSTGRRFQPQHF. This chain links TRBV6-5 with TRBJ1-5, with D perhaps TRBD1 (6 bases). The CDR3 is made up of 14 amino acids. Germline V CDR1 and CDR2: MNHEY, SVGAGI. V was cut by 5 bases and J by 6 bases, with 14 bases left in between.

The chain has TRBV19 and TRBJ1-3, with D perhaps TRBD1 (6 bases). Trimming removed 10 bases from V and 1 base from J, with 17 bases in between. The CDR3 is made up of 15 amino acids. Germline V gene lookup returns CDR1 LNHDA and CDR2 SQIVND (reference sequence). CDR3 amino acids: CATTTQRGSGNTIYF. For the CDR3, the DNA is TGTGCCACCACAACCCAGAGGGGGTCTGGAAACACCATATATTTT.

V gene TRBV5-1 combines with J gene TRBJ2-7; tentative D call: TRBD1 (6 bases). From germline, CDR1 is SGHRS and CDR2 YFSETQ. V was pared by 5 bases and J by 2 bases, with 20 bases between. The CDR3 contains 16 residues. CDR3 sequence reads: CASRPDNRDHTYEQYF. CDR3 DNA sequence: TGCGCCAGCAGACCCGATAACAGGGATCATACCTACGAGCAGTACTTC.

This chain links TRBV11-2 with TRBJ1-1; perhaps TRBD1 as D (5 bases). This CDR3 is built from 15 residues. Germline V gene sequence: CDR1 SGHAT, CDR2 FQNNGV. V was cut by 5 bases and J by 0 bases, with 13 bases left in between. This chain's CDR3 is CASSVSRGVNTEAFF. DNA for the CDR3: TGTGCCAGCAGCGTATCGCGGGGGGTGAACACTGAAGCTTTCTTT.

The chain combines TRBV27 with TRBJ1-4; no clear D gene. Trimming took off 2 bases at V and 8 bases at J, with 9 bases between the two ends. This CDR3 comprises 13 residues. The V gene's germline CDR1 is MNHEY and CDR2 SMNVEV (reference sequence). The CDR3 DNA is TGTGCCAGCAGTTTAGGAGGAGGGGAAAAACTGTTTTTT. Amino acid sequence: CASSLGGGEKLFF.